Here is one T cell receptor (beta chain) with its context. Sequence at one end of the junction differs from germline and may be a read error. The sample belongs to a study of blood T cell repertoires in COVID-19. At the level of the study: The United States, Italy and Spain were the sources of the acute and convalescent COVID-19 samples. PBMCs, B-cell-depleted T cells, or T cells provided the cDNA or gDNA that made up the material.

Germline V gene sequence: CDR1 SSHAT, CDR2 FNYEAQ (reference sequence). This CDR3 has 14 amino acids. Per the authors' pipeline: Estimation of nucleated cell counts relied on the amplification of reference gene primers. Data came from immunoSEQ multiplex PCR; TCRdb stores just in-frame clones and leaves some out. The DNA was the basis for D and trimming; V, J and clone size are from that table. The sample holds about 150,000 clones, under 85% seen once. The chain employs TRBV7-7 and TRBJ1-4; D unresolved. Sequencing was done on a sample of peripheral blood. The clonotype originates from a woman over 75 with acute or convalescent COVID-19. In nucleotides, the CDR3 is TGTGCTAGCAGCCCAGACGAGGCTAATGAAAAACTGTTTTTT. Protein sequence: CASSPDEANEKLFF.